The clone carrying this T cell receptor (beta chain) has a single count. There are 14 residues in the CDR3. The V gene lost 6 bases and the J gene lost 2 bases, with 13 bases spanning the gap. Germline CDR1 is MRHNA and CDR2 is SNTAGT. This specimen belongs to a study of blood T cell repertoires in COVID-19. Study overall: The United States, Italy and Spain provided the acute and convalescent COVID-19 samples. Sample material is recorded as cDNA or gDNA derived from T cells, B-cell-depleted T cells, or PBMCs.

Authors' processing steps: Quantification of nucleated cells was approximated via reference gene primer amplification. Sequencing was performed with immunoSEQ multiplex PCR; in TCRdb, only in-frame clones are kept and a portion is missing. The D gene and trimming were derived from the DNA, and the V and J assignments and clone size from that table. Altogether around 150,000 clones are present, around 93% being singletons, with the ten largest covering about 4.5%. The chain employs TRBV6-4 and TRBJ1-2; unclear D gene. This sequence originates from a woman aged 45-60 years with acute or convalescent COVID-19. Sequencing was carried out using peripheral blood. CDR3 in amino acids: CASSNGVENYGYTF. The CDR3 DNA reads TGTGCCAGCAGCAACGGGGTCGAGAACTATGGCTACACCTTC.